This T cell receptor gamma chain is drawn from a study of human gamma delta and Vdelta1 T cells. Regarding this clone: The target antigen is unknown. Other DNA sequences in the same sample also yield this CDR3.

Study-level points and caveats: Delta One T cells were reportedly polyclonal and broadly cytotoxic against acute myeloid leukemia.

TCRdb ran CATT on the PCR reads. The repertoire has around 5,000 gamma-chain clones, about 30% of them found once; the top ten carry less than 3.5%. The CDR3 runs to 14 residues. The germline CDR1 and CDR2 sequences are EGSTGY and YDSYTSSV. The V segment lost 0 bases and the J segment 3 bases; nucleotides outside the gene matches: 5. The sample taken for sequencing was Vdelta1 gamma-delta T cells from blood grown in culture (DOT cells). The TCR comes from a human donor in good health. The chain is built from TRGV4 and TRGJ1 or TRGJ2. CDR3 loop: CATWDGPGYYKKLF. In DNA form, the CDR3 reads TGTGCCACCTGGGATGGGCCGGGTTATTATAAGAAACTCTTT.